The entry that follows covers one T cell receptor (beta chain) sequence. What it recognizes is unknown. No T-cell subset sorting was done; bone marrow was analyzed in bulk. The data are from a study of hypomethylating agent response in myelodysplastic syndrome. Study at large: Most often mutated was TET2, found in about 50% of the 11 patients. Findings and caveats of the study: Lack of age-matching between healthy donors and MDS patients could bias comparison.

How the authors handled the data: Previously reported viral-epitope specificity per VDJdb covered about 1.8% of 168,753 unique clonotypes. The protocol was immunoSEQ multiplex PCR, while the TCRdb copy is restricted to in-frame clones and leaves out a portion. D and trimming come from the DNA, and the V and J calls and clone size come from that table. Of approximately 4,300 clones in the sample, roughly four fifths are singletons; the top ten hold 20% to 25%. This CDR3 has 14 amino acids. Trimming took 3 bases from V and 5 from J, leaving 11 bases between them. The germline V gene encodes CDR1 MDHEN and CDR2 SYDVKM.

The starting material was bone marrow, obtained before or after starting hypomethylating agent treatment for myelodysplastic syndrome (not recorded which). The origin of this receptor is a human donor with myelodysplastic syndrome. The rearrangement joins TRBV28 to TRBJ1-5, with no clear D. CDR3 protein: CASSLAPAHQPQHF. As DNA, the CDR3 is TGTGCCAGCAGTTTGGCACCGGCACATCAGCCCCAGCATTTT.